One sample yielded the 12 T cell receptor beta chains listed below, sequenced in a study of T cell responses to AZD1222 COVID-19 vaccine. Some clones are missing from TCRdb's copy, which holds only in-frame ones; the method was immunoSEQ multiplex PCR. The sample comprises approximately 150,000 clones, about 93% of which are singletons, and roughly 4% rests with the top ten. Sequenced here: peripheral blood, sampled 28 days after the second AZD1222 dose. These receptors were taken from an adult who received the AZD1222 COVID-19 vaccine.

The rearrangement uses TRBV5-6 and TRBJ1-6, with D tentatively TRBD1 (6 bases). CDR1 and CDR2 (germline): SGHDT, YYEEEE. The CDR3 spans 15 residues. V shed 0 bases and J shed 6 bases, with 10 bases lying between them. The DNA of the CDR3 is TGTGCCAGCAGCTTGGACAGGGCTTCTAATTCACCCCTCCACTTT. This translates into CASSLDRASNSPLHF. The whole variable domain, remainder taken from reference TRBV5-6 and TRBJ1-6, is DAGVTQSPTHLIKTRGQQVTLRCSPKSGHDTVSWYQQALGQGPQFIFQYYEEEERQRGNFPDRFSGHQFPNYSSELNVNALLLGDSALYLCASSLDRASNSPLHFGNGTRLTVT.

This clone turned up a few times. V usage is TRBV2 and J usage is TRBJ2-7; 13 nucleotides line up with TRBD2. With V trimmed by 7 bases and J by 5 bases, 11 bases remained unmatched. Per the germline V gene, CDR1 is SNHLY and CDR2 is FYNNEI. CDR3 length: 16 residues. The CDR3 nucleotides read TGTGCCAGCAATTCCGGACTAGCGGGAGAGTTCGACGAGCAGTACTTC. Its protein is CASNSGLAGEFDEQYF.

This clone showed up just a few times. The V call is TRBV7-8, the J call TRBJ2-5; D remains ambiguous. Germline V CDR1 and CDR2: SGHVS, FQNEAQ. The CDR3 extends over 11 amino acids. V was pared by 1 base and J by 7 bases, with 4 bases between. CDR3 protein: CASSLGRTQYF. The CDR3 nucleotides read TGTGCCAGCAGCTTAGGCCGGACCCAGTACTTC.

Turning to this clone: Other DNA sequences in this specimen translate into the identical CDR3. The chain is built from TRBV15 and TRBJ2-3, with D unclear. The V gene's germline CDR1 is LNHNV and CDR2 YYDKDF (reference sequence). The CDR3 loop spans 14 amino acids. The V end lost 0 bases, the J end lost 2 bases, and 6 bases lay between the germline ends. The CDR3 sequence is CATSRERFTDTQYF. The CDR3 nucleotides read TGTGCCACCAGCAGAGAGCGCTTCACAGATACGCAGTATTTT.

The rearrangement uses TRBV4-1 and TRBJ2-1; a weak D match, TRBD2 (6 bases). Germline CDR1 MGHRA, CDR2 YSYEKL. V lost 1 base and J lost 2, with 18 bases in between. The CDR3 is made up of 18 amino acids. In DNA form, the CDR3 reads TGCGCCAGCAGCCAAGGACCCAAAGGTTCTAGCGCCTACAATGAGCAGTTCTTC. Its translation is CASSQGPKGSSAYNEQFF.

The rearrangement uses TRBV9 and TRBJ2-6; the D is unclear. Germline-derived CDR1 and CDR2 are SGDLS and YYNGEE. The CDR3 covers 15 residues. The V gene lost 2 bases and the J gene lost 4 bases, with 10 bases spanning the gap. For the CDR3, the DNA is TGTGCCAGCAGCGTGACTCAGGTAGGGGCCAACGTCCTGACTTTC. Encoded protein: CASSVTQVGANVLTF.

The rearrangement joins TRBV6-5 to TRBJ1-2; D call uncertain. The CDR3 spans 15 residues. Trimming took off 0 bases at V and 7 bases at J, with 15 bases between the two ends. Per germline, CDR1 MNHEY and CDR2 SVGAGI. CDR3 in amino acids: CASSYSPAARSGYTF. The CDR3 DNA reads TGTGCCAGCAGTTACTCCCCGGCGGCAAGATCTGGCTACACCTTC.

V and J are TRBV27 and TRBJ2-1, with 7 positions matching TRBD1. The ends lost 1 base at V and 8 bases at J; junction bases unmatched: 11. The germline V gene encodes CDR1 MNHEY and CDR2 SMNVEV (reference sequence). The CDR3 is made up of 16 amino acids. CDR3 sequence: CASSLYQGVIEDEQFF. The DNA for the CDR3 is TGTGCCAGCAGTTTATATCAGGGGGTAATTGAGGATGAGCAGTTCTTC.

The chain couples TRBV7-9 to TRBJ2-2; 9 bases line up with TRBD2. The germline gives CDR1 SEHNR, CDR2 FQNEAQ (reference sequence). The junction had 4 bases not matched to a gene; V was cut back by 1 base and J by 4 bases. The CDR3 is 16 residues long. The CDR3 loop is CASSLVSGRSTGELFF. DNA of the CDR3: TGTGCCAGCAGCTTAGTTAGCGGGAGATCCACCGGGGAGCTGTTTTTT.

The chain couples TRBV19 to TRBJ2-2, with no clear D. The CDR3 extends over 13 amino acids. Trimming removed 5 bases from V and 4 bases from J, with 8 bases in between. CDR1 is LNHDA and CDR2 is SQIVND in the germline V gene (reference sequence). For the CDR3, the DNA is TGTGCCAGTAGTCAGGTGCCCACCGGGGAGCTGTTTTTT. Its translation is CASSQVPTGELFF.

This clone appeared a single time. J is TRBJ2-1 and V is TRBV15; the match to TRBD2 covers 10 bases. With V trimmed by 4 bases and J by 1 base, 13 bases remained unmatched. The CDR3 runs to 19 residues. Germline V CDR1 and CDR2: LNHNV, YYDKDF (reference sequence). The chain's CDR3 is CATSTRGSGRAESYNEQFF. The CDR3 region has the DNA TGTGCCACCAGCACCCGGGGGAGCGGGAGGGCCGAGTCCTACAATGAGCAGTTCTTC.

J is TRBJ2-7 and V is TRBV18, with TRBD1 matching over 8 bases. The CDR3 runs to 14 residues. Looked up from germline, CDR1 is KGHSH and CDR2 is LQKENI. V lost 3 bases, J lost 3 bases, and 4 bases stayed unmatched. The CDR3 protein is CASSPTGGGYEQYF. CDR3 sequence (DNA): TGTGCCAGCTCACCCACAGGGGGTGGCTACGAGCAGTACTTC.